This paragraph reports one TCR beta chain. CDR3 length equals 14 residues. From germline, CDR1 is SGHVS and CDR2 FNYEAQ. V was shortened by 5 bases and J by 3 bases, with 13 bases between the two germline ends. Survey-level immunoSEQ sequencing profiled the TCR beta repertoire. The assay was immunoSEQ multiplex PCR, and TCRdb's table has in-frame clones only and misses some. The table lists roughly 68,000 clones, roughly 93% of them singletons. The TCR was taken from a man in his forties with rheumatoid arthritis. This chain connects TRBV7-6 to TRBJ1-1; D might be TRBD1 (5 bases). Sample: PBMCs. The CDR3 loop is CASSPGRWDTEAFF. The CDR3 bases are TGTGCCAGCAGCCCGGGACGGTGGGACACTGAAGCTTTCTTT.